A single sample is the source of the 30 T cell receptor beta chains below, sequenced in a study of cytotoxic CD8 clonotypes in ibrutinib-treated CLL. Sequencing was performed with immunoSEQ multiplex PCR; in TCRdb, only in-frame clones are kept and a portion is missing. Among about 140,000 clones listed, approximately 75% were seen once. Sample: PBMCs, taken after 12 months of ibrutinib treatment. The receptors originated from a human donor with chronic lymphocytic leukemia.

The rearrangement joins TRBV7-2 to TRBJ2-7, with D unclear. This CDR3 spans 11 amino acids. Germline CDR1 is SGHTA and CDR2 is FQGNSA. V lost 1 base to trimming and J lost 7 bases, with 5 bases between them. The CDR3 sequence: CASSLDEEQYF. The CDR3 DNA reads TGTGCCAGCAGCTTAGATGAGGAGCAGTACTTC.

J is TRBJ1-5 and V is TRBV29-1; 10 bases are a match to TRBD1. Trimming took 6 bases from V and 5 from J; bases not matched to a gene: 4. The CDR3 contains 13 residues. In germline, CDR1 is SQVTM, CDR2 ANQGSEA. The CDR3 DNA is TGCAGCGTGCTAGGACAGGGGGATCAGCCCCAGCATTTT. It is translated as CSVLGQGDQPQHF.

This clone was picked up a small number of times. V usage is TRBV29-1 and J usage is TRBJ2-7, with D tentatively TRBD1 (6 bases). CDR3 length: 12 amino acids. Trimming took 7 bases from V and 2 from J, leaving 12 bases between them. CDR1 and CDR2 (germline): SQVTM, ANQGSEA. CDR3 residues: CSAGQPPYEQYF. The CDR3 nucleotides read TGCAGCGCCGGACAGCCACCCTACGAGCAGTACTTC.

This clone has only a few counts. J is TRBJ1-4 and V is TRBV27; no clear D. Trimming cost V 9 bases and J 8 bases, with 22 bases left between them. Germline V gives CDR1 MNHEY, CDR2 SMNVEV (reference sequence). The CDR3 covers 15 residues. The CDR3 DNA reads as TGTGCCAGTAAAAACCTTGGGGTCGGAGAGGAAAAACTGTTTTTT. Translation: CASKNLGVGEEKLFF.

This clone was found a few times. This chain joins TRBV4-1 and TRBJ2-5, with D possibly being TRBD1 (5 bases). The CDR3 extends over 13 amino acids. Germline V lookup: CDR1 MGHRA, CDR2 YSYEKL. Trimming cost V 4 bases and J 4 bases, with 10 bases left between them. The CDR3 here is CASSLGRTETQYF. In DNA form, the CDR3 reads TGCGCCAGCAGCCTGGGGCGGACAGAGACCCAGTACTTC.

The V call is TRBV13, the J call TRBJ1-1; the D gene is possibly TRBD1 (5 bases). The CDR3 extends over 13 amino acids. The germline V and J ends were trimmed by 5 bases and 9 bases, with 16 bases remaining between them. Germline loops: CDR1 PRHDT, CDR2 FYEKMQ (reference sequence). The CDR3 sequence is CASSGGIGAQAFF. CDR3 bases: TGTGCCAGCAGCGGGGGGATTGGGGCTCAAGCTTTCTTT.

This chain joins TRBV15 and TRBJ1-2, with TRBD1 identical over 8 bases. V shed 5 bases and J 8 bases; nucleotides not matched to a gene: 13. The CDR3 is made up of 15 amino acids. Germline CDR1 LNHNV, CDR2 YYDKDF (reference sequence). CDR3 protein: CATSWLLDRDWGYTF. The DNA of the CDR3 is TGTGCCACCAGCTGGCTTCTGGACAGGGACTGGGGCTACACCTTC.

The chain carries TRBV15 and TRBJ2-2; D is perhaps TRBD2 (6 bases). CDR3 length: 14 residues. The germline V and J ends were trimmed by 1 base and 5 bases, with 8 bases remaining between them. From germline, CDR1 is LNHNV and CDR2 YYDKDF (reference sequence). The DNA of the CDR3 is TGTGCCACCAGCAGAGTCCGGGGGACCGGGGAGCTGTTTTTT. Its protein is CATSRVRGTGELFF.

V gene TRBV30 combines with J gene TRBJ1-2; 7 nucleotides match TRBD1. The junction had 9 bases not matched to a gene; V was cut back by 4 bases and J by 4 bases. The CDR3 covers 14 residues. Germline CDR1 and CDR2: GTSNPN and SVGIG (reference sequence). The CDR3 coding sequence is TGTGCCTGGATATCAGGGGGAAGGGGCTATGGCTACACCTTC. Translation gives CAWISGGRGYGYTF. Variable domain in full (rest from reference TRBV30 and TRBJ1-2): SQTIHQWPATLVQPVGSPLSLECTVEGTSNPNLYWYRQAAGRGLQLLFYSVGIGQISSEVPQNLSASRPQDRQFILSSKKLLLSDSGFYLCAWISGGRGYGYTFGSGTRLTVV.

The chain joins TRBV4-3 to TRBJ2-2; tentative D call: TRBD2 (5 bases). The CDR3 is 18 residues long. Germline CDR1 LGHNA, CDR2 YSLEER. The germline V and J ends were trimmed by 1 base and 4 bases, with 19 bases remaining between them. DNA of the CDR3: TGCGCCAGCAGCCAAGGCCGCCGACGGGTAGCGATCACCGGGGAGCTGTTTTTT. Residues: CASSQGRRRVAITGELFF.

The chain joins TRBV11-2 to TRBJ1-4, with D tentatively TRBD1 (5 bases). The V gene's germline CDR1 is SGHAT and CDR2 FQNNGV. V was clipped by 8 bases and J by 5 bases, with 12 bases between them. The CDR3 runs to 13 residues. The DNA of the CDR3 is TGTGCCAGCGCGGGGAGGGGAAATGAAAAACTGTTTTTT. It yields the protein CASAGRGNEKLFF.

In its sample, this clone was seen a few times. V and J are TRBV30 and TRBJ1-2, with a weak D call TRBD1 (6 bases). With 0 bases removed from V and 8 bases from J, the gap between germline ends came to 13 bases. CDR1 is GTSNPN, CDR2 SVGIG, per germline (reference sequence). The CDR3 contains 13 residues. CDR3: CAWSVKAGAGYTF. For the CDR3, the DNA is TGTGCCTGGAGTGTAAAGGCAGGGGCAGGCTACACCTTC.

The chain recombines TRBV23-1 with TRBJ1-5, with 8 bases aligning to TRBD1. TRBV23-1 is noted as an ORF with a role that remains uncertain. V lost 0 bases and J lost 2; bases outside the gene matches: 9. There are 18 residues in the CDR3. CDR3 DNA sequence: TGCGCCAGCAGTCAATCGCGCCAGGGGGCAGGAGGCAATCAGCCCCAGCATTTT. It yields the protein CASSQSRQGAGGNQPQHF.

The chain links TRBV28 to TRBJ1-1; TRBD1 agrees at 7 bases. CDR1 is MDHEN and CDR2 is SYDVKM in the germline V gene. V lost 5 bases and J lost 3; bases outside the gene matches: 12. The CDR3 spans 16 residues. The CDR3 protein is CASSPRDRPLDTEAFF. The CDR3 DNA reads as TGTGCCAGCAGTCCGCGGGACAGACCTCTGGACACTGAAGCTTTCTTT.

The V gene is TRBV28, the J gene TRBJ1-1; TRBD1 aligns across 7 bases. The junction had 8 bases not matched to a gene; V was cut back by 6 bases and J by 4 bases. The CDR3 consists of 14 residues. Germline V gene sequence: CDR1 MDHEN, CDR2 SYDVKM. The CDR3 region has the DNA TGTGCCAGCAGGGTACAGGGGTGGGGCACTGAAGCTTTCTTT. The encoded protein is CASRVQGWGTEAFF.

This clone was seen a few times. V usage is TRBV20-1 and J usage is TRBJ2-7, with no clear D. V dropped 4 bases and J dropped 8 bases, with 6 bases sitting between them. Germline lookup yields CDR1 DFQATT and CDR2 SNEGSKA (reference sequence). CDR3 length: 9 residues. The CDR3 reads CSATFQQYF. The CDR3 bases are TGCAGTGCTACCTTTCAGCAGTACTTC.

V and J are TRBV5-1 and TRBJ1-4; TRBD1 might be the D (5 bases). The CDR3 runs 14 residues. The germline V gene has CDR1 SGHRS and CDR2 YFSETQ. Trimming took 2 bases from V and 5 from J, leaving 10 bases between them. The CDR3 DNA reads TGCGCCAGCAGCTTACCGGGGCCGAATGAAAAACTGTTTTTT. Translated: CASSLPGPNEKLFF.

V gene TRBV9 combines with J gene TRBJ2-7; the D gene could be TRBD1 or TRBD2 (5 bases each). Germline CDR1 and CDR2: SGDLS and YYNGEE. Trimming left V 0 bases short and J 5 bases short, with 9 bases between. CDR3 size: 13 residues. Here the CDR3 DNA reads TGTGCCAGCAGCGTAGAAGGGACCCACGAGCAGTACTTC. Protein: CASSVEGTHEQYF.

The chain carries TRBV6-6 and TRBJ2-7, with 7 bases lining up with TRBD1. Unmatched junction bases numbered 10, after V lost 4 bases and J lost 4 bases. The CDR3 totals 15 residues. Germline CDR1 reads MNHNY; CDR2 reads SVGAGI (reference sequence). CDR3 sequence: CASSSGTVGGYEQYF. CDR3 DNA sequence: TGTGCCAGCAGTTCCGGGACAGTCGGCGGTTACGAGCAGTACTTC.

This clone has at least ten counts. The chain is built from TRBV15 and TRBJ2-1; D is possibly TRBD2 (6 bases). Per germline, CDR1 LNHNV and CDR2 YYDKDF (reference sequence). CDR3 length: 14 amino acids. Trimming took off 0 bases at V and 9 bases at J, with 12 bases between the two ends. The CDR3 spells CATSRDTSRGEQFF. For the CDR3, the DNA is TGTGCCACCAGCAGAGATACTAGCCGCGGTGAGCAGTTCTTC. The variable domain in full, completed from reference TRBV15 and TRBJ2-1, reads DAMVIQNPRYQVTQFGKPVTLSCSQTLNHNVMYWYQQKSSQAPKLLFHYYDKDFNNEADTPDNFQSRRPNTSFCFLDIRSPGLGDTAMYLCATSRDTSRGEQFFGPGTRLTVL.

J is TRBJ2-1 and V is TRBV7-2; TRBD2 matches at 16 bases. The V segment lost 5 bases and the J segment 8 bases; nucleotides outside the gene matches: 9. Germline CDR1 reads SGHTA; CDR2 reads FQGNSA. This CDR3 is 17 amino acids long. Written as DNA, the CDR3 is TGTGCCAGCAGCCCGGGACTAGCGGGAGGGCCTTTGTATGAGCAGTTCTTC. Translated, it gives CASSPGLAGGPLYEQFF.

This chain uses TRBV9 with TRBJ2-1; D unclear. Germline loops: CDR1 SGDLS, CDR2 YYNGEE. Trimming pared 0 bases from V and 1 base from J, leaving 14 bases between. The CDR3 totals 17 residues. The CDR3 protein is CASSVANVYFSYNEQFF. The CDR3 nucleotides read TGTGCCAGCAGCGTAGCTAATGTCTATTTTTCCTACAATGAGCAGTTCTTC.

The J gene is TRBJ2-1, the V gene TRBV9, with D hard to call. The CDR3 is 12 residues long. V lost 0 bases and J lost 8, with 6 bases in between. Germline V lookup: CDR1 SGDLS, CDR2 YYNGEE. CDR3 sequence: CASSVASDEQFF. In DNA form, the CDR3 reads TGTGCCAGCAGCGTAGCTTCGGATGAGCAGTTCTTC. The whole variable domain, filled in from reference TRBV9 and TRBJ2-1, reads DSGVTQTPKHLITATGQRVTLRCSPRSGDLSVYWYQQSLDQGLQFLIQYYNGEERAKGNILERFSAQQFPDLHSELNLSSLELGDSALYFCASSVASDEQFFGPGTRLTVL.

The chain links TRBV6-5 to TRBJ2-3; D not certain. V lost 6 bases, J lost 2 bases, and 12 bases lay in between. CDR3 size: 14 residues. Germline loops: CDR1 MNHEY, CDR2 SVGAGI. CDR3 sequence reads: CASRETGFTDTQYF. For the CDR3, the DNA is TGTGCCAGCAGAGAGACGGGCTTCACAGATACGCAGTATTTT.

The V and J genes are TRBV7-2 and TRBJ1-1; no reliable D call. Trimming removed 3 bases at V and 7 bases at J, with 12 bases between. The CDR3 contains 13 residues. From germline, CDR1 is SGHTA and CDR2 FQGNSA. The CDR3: CASSFGPGSEAFF. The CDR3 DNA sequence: TGTGCCAGCAGCTTTGGTCCGGGCAGTGAAGCTTTCTTT.

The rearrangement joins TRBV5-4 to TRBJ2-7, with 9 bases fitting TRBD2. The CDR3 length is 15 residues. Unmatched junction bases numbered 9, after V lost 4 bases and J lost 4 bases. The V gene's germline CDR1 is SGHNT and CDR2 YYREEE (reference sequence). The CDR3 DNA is TGTGCCAGCAGCCTTTCGGGTAGCGGGGGTTACGAGCAGTACTTC. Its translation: CASSLSGSGGYEQYF.

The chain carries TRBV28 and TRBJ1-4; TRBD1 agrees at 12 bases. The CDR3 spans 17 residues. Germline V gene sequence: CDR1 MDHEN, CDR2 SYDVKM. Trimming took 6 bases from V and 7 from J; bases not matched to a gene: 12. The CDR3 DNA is TGTGCCAGCAGCCTAACCGGGACAGGGGGCTTTGGTGAAAAACTGTTTTTT. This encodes CASSLTGTGGFGEKLFF.

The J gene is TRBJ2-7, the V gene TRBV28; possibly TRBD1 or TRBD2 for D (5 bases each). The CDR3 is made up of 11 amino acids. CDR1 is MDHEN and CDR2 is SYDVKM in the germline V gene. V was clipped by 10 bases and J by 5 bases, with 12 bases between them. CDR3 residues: CATLGDHEQYF. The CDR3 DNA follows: TGTGCCACCCTAGGGGACCACGAGCAGTACTTC.

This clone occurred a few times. CDR3 in amino acids: CASRANRDRGYEQYF. CDR3 DNA sequence: TGTGCCAGCAGGGCGAACCGGGACAGGGGGTACGAGCAGTACTTC. The chain combines TRBV28 with TRBJ2-7; 11 nucleotides match TRBD1. This CDR3 is 15 amino acids long. Germline lookup yields CDR1 MDHEN and CDR2 SYDVKM. Trimming removed 6 bases from V and 4 bases from J; junction bases left unmatched: 8.

The CDR3 sequence is CASRGTRLNTEAFF. In DNA form, the CDR3 reads TGTGCCAGTAGGGGTACCAGGTTGAACACTGAAGCTTTCTTT. The chain has TRBV28 and TRBJ1-1, with D possibly TRBD1 on 5 matching bases. Trimming left V 9 bases short and J 0 bases short, with 14 bases between. Per the germline V gene, CDR1 is MDHEN and CDR2 is SYDVKM. The CDR3 spans 14 residues.